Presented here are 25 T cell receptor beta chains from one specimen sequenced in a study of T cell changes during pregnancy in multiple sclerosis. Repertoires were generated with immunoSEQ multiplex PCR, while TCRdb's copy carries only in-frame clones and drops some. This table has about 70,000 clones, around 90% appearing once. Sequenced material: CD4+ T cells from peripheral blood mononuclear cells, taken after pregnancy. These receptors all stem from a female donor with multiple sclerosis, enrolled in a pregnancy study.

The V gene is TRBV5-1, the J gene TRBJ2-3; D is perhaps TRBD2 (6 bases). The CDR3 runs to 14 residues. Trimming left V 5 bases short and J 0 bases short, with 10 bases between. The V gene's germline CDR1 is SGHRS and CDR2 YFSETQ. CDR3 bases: TGCGCCAGCAGTCCTACTAGCAGCACAGATACGCAGTATTTT. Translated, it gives CASSPTSSTDTQYF.

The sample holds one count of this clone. The CDR3 region has the DNA TGTGCCAGCAGTCGAATATCAGGGCTCGATGCTGAAGCTTTCTTT. Its protein product is CASSRISGLDAEAFF. V usage is TRBV6-5 and J usage is TRBJ1-1, with a possible D match to TRBD1 (5 bases). V shed 5 bases and J shed 6 bases, with 19 bases lying between them. The CDR3 runs 15 residues. Germline lookup yields CDR1 MNHEY and CDR2 SVGAGI.

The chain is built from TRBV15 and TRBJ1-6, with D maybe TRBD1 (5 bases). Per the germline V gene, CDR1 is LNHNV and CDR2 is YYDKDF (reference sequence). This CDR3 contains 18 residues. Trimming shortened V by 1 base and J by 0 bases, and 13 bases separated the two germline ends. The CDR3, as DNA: TGTGCCACCAGCAGAGGAGGACACCCGAGCTCCTATAATTCACCCCTCCACTTT. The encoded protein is CATSRGGHPSSYNSPLHF.

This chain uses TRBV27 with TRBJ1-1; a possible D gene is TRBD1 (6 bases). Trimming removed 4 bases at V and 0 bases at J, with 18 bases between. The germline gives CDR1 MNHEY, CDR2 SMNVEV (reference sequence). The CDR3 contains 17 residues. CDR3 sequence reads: CASSSIWLGGMNTEAFF. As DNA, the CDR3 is TGTGCCAGCAGTTCTATATGGCTAGGGGGTATGAACACTGAAGCTTTCTTT.

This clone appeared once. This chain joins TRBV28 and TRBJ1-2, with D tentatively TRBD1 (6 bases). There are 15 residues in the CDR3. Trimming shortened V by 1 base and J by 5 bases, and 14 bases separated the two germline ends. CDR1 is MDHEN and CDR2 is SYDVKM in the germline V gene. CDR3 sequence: CASSLYDGRGYGYTF. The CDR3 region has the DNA TGTGCCAGCAGTTTATACGATGGAAGGGGGTATGGCTACACCTTC.

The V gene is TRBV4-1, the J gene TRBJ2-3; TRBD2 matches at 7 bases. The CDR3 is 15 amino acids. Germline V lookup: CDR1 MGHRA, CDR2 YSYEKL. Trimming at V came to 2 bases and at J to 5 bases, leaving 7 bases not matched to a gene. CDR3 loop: CASSQNAGELDTQYF. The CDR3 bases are TGCGCCAGCAGCCAAAACGCGGGAGAACTAGATACGCAGTATTTT.

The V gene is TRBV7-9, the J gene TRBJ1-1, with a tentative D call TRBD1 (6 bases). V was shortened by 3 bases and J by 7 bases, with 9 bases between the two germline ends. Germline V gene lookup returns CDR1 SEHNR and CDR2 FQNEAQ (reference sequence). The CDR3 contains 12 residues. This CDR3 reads CASSFNRVEAFF. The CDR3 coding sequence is TGTGCCAGCAGCTTCAACAGGGTTGAAGCTTTCTTT.

CDR3 residues: CASSQDPGTEYGYTF. As DNA, the CDR3 is TGCGCCAGCAGCCAAGATCCAGGGACAGAGTATGGCTACACCTTC. V and J are TRBV4-1 and TRBJ1-2; TRBD1 matches at 7 bases. The junction had 6 bases not matched to a gene; V was cut back by 0 bases and J by 5 bases. CDR3 size: 15 residues. The germline gives CDR1 MGHRA, CDR2 YSYEKL.

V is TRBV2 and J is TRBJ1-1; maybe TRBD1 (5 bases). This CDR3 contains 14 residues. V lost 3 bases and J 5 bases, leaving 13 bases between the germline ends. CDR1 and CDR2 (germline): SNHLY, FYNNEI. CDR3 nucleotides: TGTGCCAGCAGTGAGCGGCCTGGGGGGACTGAAGCTTTCTTT. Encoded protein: CASSERPGGTEAFF.

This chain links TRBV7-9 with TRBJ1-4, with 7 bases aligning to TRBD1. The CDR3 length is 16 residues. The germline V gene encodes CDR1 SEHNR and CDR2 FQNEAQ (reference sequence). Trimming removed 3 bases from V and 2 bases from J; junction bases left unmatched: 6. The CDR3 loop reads CASSLRGLGTNEKLFF. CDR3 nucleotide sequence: TGTGCCAGCAGCTTGAGGGGGCTCGGTACTAATGAAAAACTGTTTTTT.

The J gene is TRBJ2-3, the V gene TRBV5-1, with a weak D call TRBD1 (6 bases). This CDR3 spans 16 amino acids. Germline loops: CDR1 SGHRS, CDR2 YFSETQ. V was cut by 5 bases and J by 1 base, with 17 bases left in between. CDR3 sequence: CASSGEPTGGTDTQYF. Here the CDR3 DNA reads TGCGCCAGCAGTGGGGAACCGACAGGAGGCACAGATACGCAGTATTTT.

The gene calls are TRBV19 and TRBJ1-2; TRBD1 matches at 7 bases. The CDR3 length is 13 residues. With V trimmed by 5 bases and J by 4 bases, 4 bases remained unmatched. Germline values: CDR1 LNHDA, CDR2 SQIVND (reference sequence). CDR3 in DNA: TGTGCCAGTAGTTTGGGACAGAGCTATGGCTACACCTTC. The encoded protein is CASSLGQSYGYTF.

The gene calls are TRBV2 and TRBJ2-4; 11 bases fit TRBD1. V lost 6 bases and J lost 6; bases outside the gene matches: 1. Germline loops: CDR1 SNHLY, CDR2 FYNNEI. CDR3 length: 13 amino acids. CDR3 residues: CASRDRGLNIQYF. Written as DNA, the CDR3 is TGTGCCAGCAGGGACAGGGGGCTAAACATTCAGTACTTC.

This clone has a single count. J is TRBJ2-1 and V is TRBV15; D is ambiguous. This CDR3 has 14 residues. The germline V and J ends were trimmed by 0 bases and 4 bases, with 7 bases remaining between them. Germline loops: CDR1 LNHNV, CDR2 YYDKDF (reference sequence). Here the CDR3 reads CATSRDTTYNEQFF. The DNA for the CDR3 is TGTGCCACCAGCAGAGATACGACTTACAATGAGCAGTTCTTC.

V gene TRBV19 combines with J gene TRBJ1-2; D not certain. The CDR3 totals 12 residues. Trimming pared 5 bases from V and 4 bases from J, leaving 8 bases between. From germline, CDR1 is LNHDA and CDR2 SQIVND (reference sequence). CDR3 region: CASSRVSYGYTF. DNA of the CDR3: TGTGCCAGTAGTCGGGTCTCCTATGGCTACACCTTC.

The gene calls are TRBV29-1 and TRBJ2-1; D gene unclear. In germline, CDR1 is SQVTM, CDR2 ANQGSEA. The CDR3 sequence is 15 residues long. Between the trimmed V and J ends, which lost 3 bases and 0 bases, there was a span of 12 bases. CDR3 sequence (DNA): TGCAGCGTTGAGTTATTTGATAGCTCCTACAATGAGCAGTTCTTC. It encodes CSVELFDSSYNEQFF.

The CDR3 reads CASSLYRAGKTDTQYF. The CDR3 DNA is TGTGCCAGCAGCTTATACCGAGCGGGGAAAACAGATACGCAGTATTTT. The chain is built from TRBV11-2 and TRBJ2-3, with 7 bases aligning to TRBD2. With 2 bases clipped from V and 3 bases from J, the junction kept 8 bases outside the gene matches. The length of the CDR3 is 16 residues. Looked up from germline, CDR1 is SGHAT and CDR2 is FQNNGV.

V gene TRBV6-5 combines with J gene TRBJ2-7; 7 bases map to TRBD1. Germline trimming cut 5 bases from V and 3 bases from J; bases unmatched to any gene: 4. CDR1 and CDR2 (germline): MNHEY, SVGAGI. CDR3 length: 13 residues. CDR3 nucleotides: TGTGCCAGCAGTCAGGGACAGTACTACGAGCAGTACTTC. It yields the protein CASSQGQYYEQYF.

CDR3 loop: CASSPRGGGGTEAFF. CDR3 DNA sequence: TGTGCCAGCTCACCACGTGGAGGGGGCGGAACTGAAGCTTTCTTT. The chain links TRBV18 to TRBJ1-1, with 7 nucleotides matching TRBD1. This CDR3 has 15 amino acids. Germline lookup yields CDR1 KGHSH and CDR2 LQKENI. Trimming cost V 1 base and J 5 bases; bases outside gene matches: 7.

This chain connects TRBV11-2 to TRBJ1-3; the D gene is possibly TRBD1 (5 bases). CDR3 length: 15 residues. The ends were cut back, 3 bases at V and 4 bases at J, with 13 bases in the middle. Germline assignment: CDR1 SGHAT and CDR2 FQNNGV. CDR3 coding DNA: TGTGCCAGCAGCTTGGGTGGGGCAGGAGGAAACACCATATATTTT. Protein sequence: CASSLGGAGGNTIYF.

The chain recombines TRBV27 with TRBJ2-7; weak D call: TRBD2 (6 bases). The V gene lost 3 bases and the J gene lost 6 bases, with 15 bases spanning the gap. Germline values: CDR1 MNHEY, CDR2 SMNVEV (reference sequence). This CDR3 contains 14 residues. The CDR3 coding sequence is TGTGCCAGCAGTTTTCAGGGAGGTGGGAGCGAGCAGTACTTC. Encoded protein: CASSFQGGGSEQYF.

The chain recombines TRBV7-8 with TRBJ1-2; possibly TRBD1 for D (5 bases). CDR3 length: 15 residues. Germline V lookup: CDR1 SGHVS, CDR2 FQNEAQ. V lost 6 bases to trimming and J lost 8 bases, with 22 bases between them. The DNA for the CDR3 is TGTGCCAGCAGGCCCCCGGGGCGGGGAGACTGGGGCTACACCTTC. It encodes CASRPPGRGDWGYTF.

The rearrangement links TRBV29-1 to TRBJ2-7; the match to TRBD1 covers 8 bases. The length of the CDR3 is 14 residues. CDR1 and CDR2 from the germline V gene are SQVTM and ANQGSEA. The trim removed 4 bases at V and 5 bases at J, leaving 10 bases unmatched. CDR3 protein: CSVGGGRGQNEQYF. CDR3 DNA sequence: TGCAGCGTTGGAGGGGGCAGGGGGCAGAACGAGCAGTACTTC.

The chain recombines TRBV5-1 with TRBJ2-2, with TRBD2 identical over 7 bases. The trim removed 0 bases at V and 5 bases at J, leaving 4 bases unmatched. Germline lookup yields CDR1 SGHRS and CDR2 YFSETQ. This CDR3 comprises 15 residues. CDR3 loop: CASSLVSGGTGELFF. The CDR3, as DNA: TGCGCCAGCAGCTTGGTTTCGGGAGGAACCGGGGAGCTGTTTTTT.

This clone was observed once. The CDR3 is CASSRTVHNEQFF. For the CDR3, the DNA is TGTGCCAGCTCTAGGACAGTACACAATGAGCAGTTCTTC. The chain uses TRBV9 and TRBJ2-1, with D possibly TRBD1 on 6 matching bases. The CDR3 sequence is 13 residues long. The germline CDR1 and CDR2 sequences are SGDLS and YYNGEE. V was clipped by 7 bases and J by 5 bases, with 13 bases between them. The full variable domain, with the rest looked up from reference TRBV9 and TRBJ2-1, is DSGVTQTPKHLITATGQRVTLRCSPRSGDLSVYWYQQSLDQGLQFLIQYYNGEERAKGNILERFSAQQFPDLHSELNLSSLELGDSALYFCASSRTVHNEQFFGPGTRLTVL.